The 2 T cell receptor beta chains below all came from one sample that was sequenced in a study of shared clonotypes between healthy human individuals. Clones were read by immunoSEQ multiplex PCR, and TCRdb kept only the in-frame ones, dropping some. Found here are millions of clones, approximately 94% of them singletons; the top ten hold approximately 1.2%. Naive CD8 cells, CD45RO-negative and positively selected for CCR7, excluded terminally differentiated effector memory CD45RA+ cells. Sequencing was performed on naive CD8+ T cells sorted from blood. The receptors were gathered from a man younger than 35 in good health.

The CDR3 nucleotides are TGCGCCAGCAGCTCCGACAGGGGAAATTCACCCCTCCACTTT. Translation gives CASSSDRGNSPLHF. The chain combines TRBV5-1 with TRBJ1-6; 8 nucleotides line up with TRBD1. The CDR3 is made up of 14 amino acids. V gave up 3 bases and J gave up 7 bases; unmatched junction bases: 3. Germline-derived CDR1 and CDR2 are SGHRS and YFSETQ.

This rearrangement joins TRBV7-9 to TRBJ2-7, with D tentatively TRBD1 (5 bases). Between the trimmed V and J ends, which lost 1 base and 6 bases, there was a span of 16 bases. Per germline, CDR1 SEHNR and CDR2 FQNEAQ (reference sequence). The CDR3 is 15 residues long. CDR3 in amino acids: CASSLGLGRDGEQYF. The CDR3 region has the DNA TGTGCCAGCAGCTTAGGTTTAGGCAGGGATGGCGAGCAGTACTTC.